The clone carrying this T cell receptor beta chain was detected ten times or more. No antigen is known for it. The record originates from a study of CD8 T cells in ankylosing spondylitis. Points from the study as a whole: About 8 highly homologous variants made up a TCR beta motif that seemed to typify ankylosing spondylitis blood. Disease-associated clones were CD8+ and fairly uncommon in peripheral blood.

Per the germline V gene, CDR1 is SGDLS and CDR2 is YYNGEE. The CDR3 consists of 15 residues. V lost 4 bases to trimming and J lost 0 bases; unmatched junction nucleotides: 5. Using its own MiXCR run on the 5' RACE reads, TCRdb lists one record per CDR3 protein. In the table there are roughly 46,000 distinct CDR3 sequences, more than 3% of which are singletons. The rearrangement joins TRBV9 to TRBJ2-3; 7 nucleotides line up with TRBD2. Sequencing used blood, either unsorted or a sorted T cell fraction (not recorded which). This TCR was recovered from a female donor with ankylosing spondylitis or in good health (not recorded which). CDR3 nucleotides: TGTGCCAGCAGCCACAGCGGGGCTAGCACAGATACGCAGTATTTT. Amino acids: CASSHSGASTDTQYF. Supplemented by reference TRBV9 and TRBJ2-3, the full variable domain reads DSGVTQTPKHLITATGQRVTLRCSPRSGDLSVYWYQQSLDQGLQFLIQYYNGEERAKGNILERFSAQQFPDLHSELNLSSLELGDSALYFCASSHSGASTDTQYFGPGTRLTVL.